Following are 2 T cell receptor beta chains from one sample sequenced in a study of CD8 T cells in ankylosing spondylitis. TCRdb re-derived calls from the 5' RACE reads in MiXCR, one entry per CDR3 protein. The profile shows some 840,000 distinct CDR3 sequences, 12% of them singletons. Study conclusions and caveats: A TCR beta motif made of roughly eight highly homologous variants seemed typical of ankylosing spondylitis blood.

These receptors have no known antigen. The sequenced sample was blood, either unsorted or a sorted T cell fraction (not recorded which). Receptors were obtained from a male donor with ankylosing spondylitis.

This clonotype was seen more than once but under ten times. This chain joins TRBV10-3 and TRBJ2-2, with a possible D match to TRBD1 (5 bases). This CDR3 contains 15 residues. Trimming stripped 9 bases from V and 0 bases from J, with 14 bases between. Germline V gene sequence: CDR1 ENHRY, CDR2 SYGVKD. The CDR3 is CAIGQPGPNTGELFF. In DNA form, the CDR3 reads TGTGCCATAGGTCAGCCAGGGCCGAACACCGGGGAGCTGTTTTTT.

This clonotype was detected only a few times. This CDR3 is CASSDWKGRDTYEQYF. The CDR3 DNA reads as TGTGCCAGCAGTGACTGGAAAGGTCGGGATACCTACGAGCAGTACTTC. This chain connects TRBV6-4 to TRBJ2-7; D perhaps matches TRBD2 (5 bases). V lost 1 base, J lost 2 bases, and 15 bases lay in between. The CDR3 has 16 residues. Germline loops: CDR1 MRHNA, CDR2 SNTAGT.